This entry features one T cell receptor beta chain sequence. The protocol was immunoSEQ multiplex PCR, while the TCRdb copy is restricted to in-frame clones and leaves out a portion. The sample holds approximately 120,000 clones, more than 80% seen once. These data belong to a study of blood T cell repertoires in COVID-19. The wider study: Italy, Spain and the United States were the sources of the convalescent and acute COVID-19 samples. T cells, B-cell-depleted T cells, or PBMCs provided the cDNA or gDNA that served as material.

There are 16 residues in the CDR3. Germline V gives CDR1 SGHAT, CDR2 FQNNGV. V was cut by 5 bases and J by 4 bases, with 17 bases left in between. The clonotype was recovered from a human donor in a cohort sampled during active COVID-19. The chain carries TRBV11-2 and TRBJ1-4, with a possible D match to TRBD1 (6 bases). Sequenced sample: peripheral blood. The DNA for the CDR3 is TGTGCCAGCAGCCCGGGACATCAGTTCGGTAATGAAAAACTGTTTTTT. This gives the protein CASSPGHQFGNEKLFF.